Sequencing of this TCR beta chain was carried out in a study of glioma-infiltrating T cells after dendritic cell vaccination. Study overall: Dendritic cell vaccination trial patients had either newly diagnosed or recurrent glioblastoma.

Data came from immunoSEQ multiplex PCR; TCRdb stores just in-frame clones and leaves some out. Altogether fewer than 110,000 clones are present, 81% being singletons, with the ten largest covering 9.5% to 15%. With regard to this clone: The antigen remains unidentified.

Isocitrate dehydrogenase mutation was absent in all glioblastoma patients. Findings of the study overall: Longer survival after dendritic cell vaccination followed higher pretreatment TIL content.

V lost 2 bases and J 2 bases, leaving 20 bases between the germline ends. The CDR3 length is 18 residues. Germline CDR1 reads MNHNS; CDR2 reads SASEGT. This rearrangement joins TRBV6-1 to TRBJ2-3; D is possibly TRBD2 (7 bases). This clonotype was obtained from a human donor with glioblastoma. Material: blood, obtained before dendritic cell vaccination. CDR3 nucleotide sequence: TGTGCCAGCAGTGAACTAGCCGAGGGCGGGGGCTACACAGATACGCAGTATTTT. It specifies CASSELAEGGGYTDTQYF.